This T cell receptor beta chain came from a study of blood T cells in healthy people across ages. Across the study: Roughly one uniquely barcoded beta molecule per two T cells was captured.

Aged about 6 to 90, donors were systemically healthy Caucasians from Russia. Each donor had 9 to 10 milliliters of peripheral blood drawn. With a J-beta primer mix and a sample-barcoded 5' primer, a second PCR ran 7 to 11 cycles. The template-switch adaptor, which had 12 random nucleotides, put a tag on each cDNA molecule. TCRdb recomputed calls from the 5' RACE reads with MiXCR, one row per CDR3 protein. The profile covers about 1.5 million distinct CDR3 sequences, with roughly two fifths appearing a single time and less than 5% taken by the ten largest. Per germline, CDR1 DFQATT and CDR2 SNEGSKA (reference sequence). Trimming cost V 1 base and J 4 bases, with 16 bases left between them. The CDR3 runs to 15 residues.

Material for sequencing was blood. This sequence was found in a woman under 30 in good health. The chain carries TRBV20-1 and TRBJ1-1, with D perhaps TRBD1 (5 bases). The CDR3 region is CSARGTQVAITEAFF. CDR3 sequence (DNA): TGCAGTGCTAGAGGTACACAGGTGGCTATCACTGAAGCTTTCTTT.